A selection of T cell receptor beta chains follows, all from one sample in a study of regulatory T cells in long-lasting Graves disease. TCRdb processed the multiplex PCR reads anew with MiXCR; each CDR3 protein has one entry. Counted here are fewer than 500,000 distinct CDR3 sequences, roughly 16% occurring once; the ten biggest clones make up 12%. These sequences were also reported in another study, on T cells in Graves' hyperthyroidism and ophthalmopathy.

The specimen was peripheral blood mononuclear cells (PBMCs), collected at new diagnosis, from a patient treated with antithyroid drugs. These receptors all stem from a middle-aged man with Graves disease. The CDR3 runs from the conserved cysteine through the conserved F or W. The D gene is left open where the match is weak. Clone size is given for some rows only: seen once, a few or many times, or a class if the clone is expanded.

>8|-|TRBJ1-1|TRBV30|many
CAWNEAFF
TGTGCCTGGAACGAAGCTTTCTTT
>14|-|TRBJ2-4|TRBV12-3/TRBV12-4|many
CASSSLGHPGPRTF
TGTGCCAGCAGCTCACTGGGACACCCGGGCCCCAGAACCTTC
>15|-|TRBJ1-1|TRBV2|-
CASSFTPTPNTEAFF
TGTGCCAGTTCTTTCACTCCAACCCCTAACACTGAAGCTTTCTTT
>15|-|TRBJ1-2|TRBV24-1|-
CATSDETGSSAGYTF
TGTGCCACCAGTGATGAAACAGGGAGTAGTGCTGGCTACACCTTC
>16|-|TRBJ1-4|TRBV24-1|-
CATSDSRTGSNEKLFF
TGTGCCACCAGTGATTCCCGGACGGGGAGTAATGAAAAACTGTTTTTT
>15|-|TRBJ2-3|TRBV12-3/TRBV12-4|many
CASSPAGSSADTQYF
TGTGCCAGCAGTCCCGCAGGGTCTAGCGCAGATACGCAGTATTTT
>14|-|TRBJ1-1|TRBV11-2|many
CASSAYSGNTEAFF
TGTGCCAGCAGCGCCTACAGTGGGAACACTGAAGCTTTCTTT
>13|-|TRBJ2-1|TRBV24-1|many
CATSDLVPSEQFF
TGTGCCACCAGTGATTTGGTTCCTAGTGAGCAGTTCTTC
>13|TRBD2|TRBJ2-7|TRBV10-1|many
CASSESWTRPQYF
TGCGCCAGCAGTGAGTCTTGGACTAGACCACAGTACTTC
>14|-|TRBJ1-3|TRBV28|many
CASSRPRPGNTIYF
TGTGCCAGCAGTCGTCCAAGGCCTGGAAACACCATATATTTT
>15|-|TRBJ2-1|TRBV29-1|many
CSVKRLAPSYNEQFF
TGCAGCGTTAAACGACTCGCCCCCTCCTACAATGAGCAGTTCTTC
>14|-|TRBJ2-4|TRBV20-1|many
CSARPSLAKNIQYF
TGCAGTGCTCGTCCTAGCCTAGCCAAAAACATTCAGTACTTC
>18|TRBD2|TRBJ2-7|TRBV6-1|many
CASKTPGLAGVLSYEQYF
TGTGCCAGCAAGACTCCTGGACTAGCGGGAGTCTTATCCTACGAGCAGTACTTC
>12|-|TRBJ2-1|TRBV6-2/TRBV6-3|-
CASSLLHNEQFF
TGTGCCAGCAGTTTGCTGCACAATGAGCAGTTCTTC
>16|TRBD2|TRBJ2-7|TRBV11-3|few
CASSSWTSGTSYEQYF
TGTGCCAGCAGCTCTTGGACTAGCGGGACCTCCTACGAGCAGTACTTC
>14|-|TRBJ2-3|TRBV6-5|few
CASSYSGDSDTQYF
TGTGCCAGCAGTTACTCTGGGGACTCAGATACGCAGTATTTT
>13|-|TRBJ1-1|TRBV7-3|many
CASSLGPNGEAFF
TGTGCCAGCAGCTTAGGGCCGAACGGTGAAGCTTTCTTT
>12|TRBD1|TRBJ2-4|TRBV20-1|many
CSAVDRVDIQYF
TGCAGTGCTGTGGACAGGGTTGACATTCAGTACTTC
>16|-|TRBJ2-3|TRBV7-8|-
CASSLVARGRSDTQYF
TGTGCCAGCAGCTTAGTGGCCAGGGGGAGGTCAGATACGCAGTATTTT
>13|TRBD1|TRBJ2-3|TRBV2|few
CASTQGSTDTQYF
TGTGCCAGCACACAGGGGAGCACAGATACGCAGTATTTT
>13|TRBD1|TRBJ2-3|TRBV6-1|few
CASNRQGTDTQYF
TGTGCCAGCAACCGACAGGGTACCGATACGCAGTATTTT
>19|-|TRBJ2-5|TRBV5-6|-
CASSLVRAPAGSDQETQYF
TGTGCCAGCAGCCTTGTGAGGGCGCCGGCTGGGTCGGACCAAGAGACCCAGTACTTC
>19|TRBD2|TRBJ2-3|TRBV7-3|-
CASSLGLAGSFPSTDTQYF
TGTGCCAGCAGCTTAGGGCTAGCGGGAAGCTTTCCTAGCACAGATACGCAGTATTTT
>12|-|TRBJ1-1|TRBV12-3/TRBV12-4|many
CASSLGVSEAFF
TGTGCCAGCAGTTTGGGGGTCTCCGAAGCTTTCTTT
>14|TRBD1|TRBJ2-1|TRBV27|many
CASSPGTGGNEQFF
TGTGCCAGCAGTCCGGGGACAGGGGGCAATGAGCAGTTCTTC
>14|TRBD2|TRBJ2-7|TRBV20-1|many
CSARADGRAYEQYF
TGCAGTGCTAGAGCTGACGGGAGGGCATACGAGCAGTACTTC
>16|TRBD2|TRBJ2-2|TRBV2|few
CASMLVAGAGTGELFF
TGTGCCAGCATGCTGGTAGCGGGAGCCGGCACCGGGGAGCTGTTTTTT
>13|-|TRBJ1-2|TRBV6-1|few
CASTDRRNYGYTF
TGTGCCAGCACCGACAGGCGAAACTATGGCTACACCTTC
>12|TRBD1|TRBJ2-1|TRBV10-3|few
CAIGTGVNEQFF
TGTGCCATCGGGACAGGGGTCAATGAGCAGTTCTTC
>13|-|TRBJ2-5|TRBV20-1|-
CSARRDTQETQYF
TGCAGTGCTCGCCGGGACACCCAAGAGACCCAGTACTTC
>15|-|TRBJ2-7|TRBV20-1|-
CSAPPIGRSYNEQYF
TGCAGTGCTCCCCCAATTGGGAGATCCTACAACGAGCAGTACTTC
>14|-|TRBJ2-2|TRBV3-1|-
CASSQGLLSGELFF
TGTGCCAGCAGCCAAGGACTGTTATCCGGGGAGCTGTTTTTT
>15|-|TRBJ1-5|TRBV6-2/TRBV6-3|many
CASSYPDSGNQPQHF
TGTGCCAGCAGTTACCCCGACAGTGGTAATCAGCCCCAGCATTTT
>16|-|TRBJ1-2|TRBV18|few
CASSPRAGNLNYGYTF
TGTGCCAGCTCACCACGGGCCGGGAATCTAAACTATGGCTACACCTTC
>14|TRBD1|TRBJ1-2|TRBV7-9|many
CASRSGQGFYGYTF
TGTGCCAGCCGCTCGGGACAGGGGTTCTATGGCTACACCTTC
>18|-|TRBJ1-1|TRBV3-1|many
CASSQDFLYGRMNTEAFF
TGTGCCAGCAGCCAAGATTTTCTGTACGGCAGGATGAACACTGAAGCTTTCTTT
>15|-|TRBJ2-7|TRBV10-3|many
CAISESAGSSYEQYF
TGTGCCATCAGTGAGTCGGCCGGGAGCTCCTACGAGCAGTACTTC
>15|-|TRBJ2-7|TRBV9|few
CASSVSPGESYEQYF
TGTGCCAGCAGCGTAAGCCCAGGGGAGTCCTACGAGCAGTACTTC
>13|TRBD1|TRBJ1-1|TRBV27|few
CASSGTGGTEAFF
TGTGCCAGCAGCGGGACAGGTGGAACTGAAGCTTTCTTT
>15|TRBD2|TRBJ2-1|TRBV5-1|few
CASSLRTSGGNEQFF
TGCGCCAGCAGCCTGAGGACTAGCGGGGGGAATGAGCAGTTCTTC
>15|TRBD2|TRBJ2-7|TRBV9|many
CASSVGAGGPYEQYF
TGTGCCAGCAGCGTAGGAGCGGGAGGGCCGTACGAGCAGTACTTC
>14|-|TRBJ2-5|TRBV24-1|-
CATSGTRTGETQYF
TGTGCCACCAGTGGAACCCGAACCGGGGAGACCCAGTACTTC
>15|-|TRBJ2-1|TRBV11-2|many
CASSLSPQPYNEQFF
TGTGCCAGCAGTCTCTCCCCTCAACCGTACAATGAGCAGTTCTTC
>16|-|TRBJ1-5|TRBV12-3/TRBV12-4|once
CASSLVLGADHQPQHF
TGTGCCAGCAGTTTAGTTCTCGGGGCAGACCATCAGCCCCAGCATTTT
>14|-|TRBJ1-6|TRBV28|few
CATSSTGFYSPLHF
TGTGCCACCTCTTCGACGGGTTTTTATTCACCCCTCCACTTT
>15|-|TRBJ2-1|TRBV5-6|few
CASSLAVGVHNEQFF
TGTGCCAGCAGCTTGGCCGTCGGGGTCCACAATGAGCAGTTCTTC
>12|-|TRBJ1-5|TRBV12-3/TRBV12-4|few
CASSFSTLPQHF
TGTGCCAGCAGTTTCTCCACTCTTCCCCAGCATTTT